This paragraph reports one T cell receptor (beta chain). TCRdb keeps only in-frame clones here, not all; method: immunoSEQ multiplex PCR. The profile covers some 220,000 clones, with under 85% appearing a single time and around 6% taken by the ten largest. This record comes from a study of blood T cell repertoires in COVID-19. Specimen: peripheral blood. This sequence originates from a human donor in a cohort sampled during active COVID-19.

The chain's CDR3 is CASSQGDTEAFF. CDR3 DNA sequence: TGTGCCAGCAGCCAGGGGGACACTGAAGCTTTCTTT. V usage is TRBV6-5 and J usage is TRBJ1-1; TRBD1 agrees at 7 bases. Trimming cost V 6 bases and J 3 bases; bases outside gene matches: 1. The CDR3 runs 12 residues. Looked up from germline, CDR1 is MNHEY and CDR2 is SVGAGI.